The 2 T cell receptor beta chains reported below all come from one sample, sequenced in a study of T-cell reconstitution after alpha-beta-depleted transplantation in children. Unique molecular identifiers tagged the TCRbeta library. TCRdb re-analysed the PCR reads in MiXCR, keeping a single row per CDR3 protein. The sample contains fewer than 550,000 distinct CDR3 sequences, roughly an eighth of which appear only once. The sample was PBMCs, mostly from graft donor cells, taken 180 days after TCRalphabeta/CD19-depleted stem cell transplant. These receptor sequences come from a female patient younger than 10 who had a stem cell transplant for aplastic anemia, so the T cells may come from the graft donor.

The table lists this clonotype with a few counts. The rearrangement uses TRBV12-3 or TRBV12-4 and TRBJ1-5; TRBD1 might be the D (6 bases). This CDR3 has 15 amino acids. Trimming cost V 2 bases and J 6 bases, with 14 bases left between them. CDR3 coding DNA: TGTGCCAGCAGTTTATCCGGGGGCGCGGGTCAGCCCCAGCATTTT. Residues: CASSLSGGAGQPQHF.

The rearrangement links TRBV7-9 to TRBJ2-1; D remains ambiguous. Germline V gene lookup returns CDR1 SEHNR and CDR2 FQNEAQ (reference sequence). There are 15 residues in the CDR3. Trimming removed 5 bases at V and 0 bases at J, with 11 bases between. The chain's CDR3 is CASSPRPGSYNEQFF. For the CDR3, the DNA is TGTGCCAGCAGCCCCAGACCAGGCTCCTACAATGAGCAGTTCTTC.